The text below deals with one T cell receptor beta chain. The data originate from a study of T cell changes during pregnancy in multiple sclerosis. The repertoire was sequenced with immunoSEQ multiplex PCR; TCRdb's copy has only in-frame clones and lacks some. This table has 65,000 to 90,000 clones, about 91% appearing once. CDR1 SEHNR and CDR2 FQNEAQ come from the germline V gene (reference sequence). Trimming at V came to 8 bases and at J to 4 bases, leaving 5 bases not matched to a gene. This CDR3 has 13 residues. The source is a female donor in good health, serving as a control in a pregnancy study. Some clones in this sample may be carry-over from other donors' samples. The chain combines TRBV7-9 with TRBJ2-3; 8 bases agree with TRBD2. The sample was PBMCs, taken in the first trimester of pregnancy. In nucleotides, the CDR3 is TGTGCCAGCGAACGGGGGGGGTCAGATACGCAGTATTTT. It encodes CASERGGSDTQYF.